This T cell receptor (beta chain) was retrieved from a study of neurological immune-mediated disorders. This clonotype has a count of ten or more. The length of the CDR3 is 14 residues. Trimming cost V 1 base and J 3 bases; bases outside gene matches: 2. CDR1 DFQATT and CDR2 SNEGSKA come from the germline V gene (reference sequence). TCRdb re-derived calls from the 5' RACE reads in MiXCR, one entry per CDR3 protein. The table includes about 23,000 distinct CDR3 sequences, about 13% detected once. Sample: PBMCs. V gene TRBV20-1 combines with J gene TRBJ1-5, with 8 bases that match TRBD1. The receptor was derived from a woman aged 55-69 years with HTLV-1-associated myelopathy (HAM/TSP). The DNA for the CDR3 is TGCAGTGCTAGAGCGGACAGGGTCAATCAGCCCCAGCATTTT. Amino acids: CSARADRVNQPQHF.